The 4 T cell receptor beta chains listed next were all sequenced from one sample in a study of T cells in Graves' hyperthyroidism and ophthalmopathy. TCR beta CDR3 region amplification was performed from RNA transcripts. The TCR CDR3 was amplified in a first-round RT-PCR using the HTBI primer set. TCRdb re-derived calls from the multiplex PCR reads in MiXCR, one entry per CDR3 protein. The sample carries over 450,000 distinct CDR3 sequences, approximately 17% recorded once. The specimen was blood. These receptors all come from a woman between 18 and 29 years old with Graves' ophthalmopathy.

This clonotype has ten or more counts. The chain uses TRBV2 and TRBJ1-1; D may be TRBD1 (6 bases). The CDR3 totals 15 residues. Germline V CDR1 and CDR2: SNHLY, FYNNEI. V lost 6 bases and J lost 0, with 14 bases in between. The CDR3 DNA is TGTGCCAGCAGCGGCAAGGCAGGGGTGAACACTGAAGCTTTCTTT. It specifies CASSGKAGVNTEAFF.

This clonotype was found a few times. The chain links TRBV27 to TRBJ1-6; 11 nucleotides match TRBD1. V shed 8 bases, J shed 8 bases, and the junction held 5 bases outside the gene matches. The CDR3 length is 14 residues. The germline V gene has CDR1 MNHEY and CDR2 SMNVEV (reference sequence). The CDR3 sequence: CASGPGQGDSPLHF. The CDR3 DNA follows: TGTGCCAGCGGACCGGGACAGGGGGATTCACCCCTCCACTTT.

This clonotype was detected ten times or more. The chain carries TRBV3-1 and TRBJ2-1, with 15 bases lining up with TRBD2. Germline-derived CDR1 and CDR2 are LGHDT and YNNKEL (reference sequence). Germline trimming cut 5 bases from V and 0 bases from J; bases unmatched to any gene: 8. This CDR3 is built from 19 residues. The CDR3 protein is CASSKGLAGGINSYNEQFF. CDR3 bases: TGTGCCAGCAGCAAGGGACTAGCGGGAGGAATTAACTCCTACAATGAGCAGTTCTTC.

This clonotype showed up many times. V is TRBV7-9 and J is TRBJ1-1, with D possibly matching TRBD1 (5 bases). Germline V lookup: CDR1 SEHNR, CDR2 FQNEAQ (reference sequence). The V and J ends lost 7 bases and 6 bases respectively, with 18 bases between them. This CDR3 has 14 amino acids. CDR3 sequence (DNA): TGTGCCAGCACCCTATCCGGGGACTGGCCTGAAGCTTTCTTT. This gives the protein CASTLSGDWPEAFF.